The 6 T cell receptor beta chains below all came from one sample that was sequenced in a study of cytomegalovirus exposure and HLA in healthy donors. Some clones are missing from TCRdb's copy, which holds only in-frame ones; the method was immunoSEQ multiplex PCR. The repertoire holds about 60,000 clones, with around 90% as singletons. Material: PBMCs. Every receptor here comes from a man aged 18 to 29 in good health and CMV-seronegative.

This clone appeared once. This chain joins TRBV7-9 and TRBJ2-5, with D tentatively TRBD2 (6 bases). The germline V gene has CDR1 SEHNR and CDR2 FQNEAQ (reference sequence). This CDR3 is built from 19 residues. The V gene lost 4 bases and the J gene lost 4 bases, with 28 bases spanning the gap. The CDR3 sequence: CASSSHPSLAPWVGETQYF. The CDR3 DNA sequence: TGTGCCAGCAGCTCGCACCCTTCTCTAGCGCCCTGGGTTGGAGAGACCCAGTACTTC. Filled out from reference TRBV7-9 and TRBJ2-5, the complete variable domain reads DTGVSQNPRHKITKRGQNVTFRCDPISEHNRLYWYRQTLGQGPEFLTYFQNEAQLEKSRLLSDRFSAERPKGSFSTLEIQRTEQGDSAMYLCASSSHPSLAPWVGETQYFGPGTRLLVL.

This CDR3 reads CASSTSPFYEQYF. The DNA for the CDR3 is TGTGCCAGCAGTACTAGCCCCTTCTACGAGCAGTACTTC. The gene calls are TRBV27 and TRBJ2-7; a possible D gene is TRBD2 (6 bases). V gave up 5 bases and J gave up 3 bases, with 11 bases separating them. Germline V lookup: CDR1 MNHEY, CDR2 SMNVEV (reference sequence). CDR3 size: 13 residues.

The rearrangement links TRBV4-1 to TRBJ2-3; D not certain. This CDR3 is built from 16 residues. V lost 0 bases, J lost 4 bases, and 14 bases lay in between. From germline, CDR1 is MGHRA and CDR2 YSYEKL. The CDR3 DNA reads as TGCGCCAGCAGCCAAGAAGCGAGTTCCGAGGCAGATACGCAGTATTTT. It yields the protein CASSQEASSEADTQYF.

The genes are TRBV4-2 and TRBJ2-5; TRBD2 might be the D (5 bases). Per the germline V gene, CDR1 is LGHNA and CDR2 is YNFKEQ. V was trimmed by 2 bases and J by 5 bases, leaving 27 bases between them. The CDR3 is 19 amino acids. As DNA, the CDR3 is TGTGCCAGCAGCCAAAGTCCCACCCGATACGGGGTTGGGAAGGAGACCCAGTACTTC. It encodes CASSQSPTRYGVGKETQYF.

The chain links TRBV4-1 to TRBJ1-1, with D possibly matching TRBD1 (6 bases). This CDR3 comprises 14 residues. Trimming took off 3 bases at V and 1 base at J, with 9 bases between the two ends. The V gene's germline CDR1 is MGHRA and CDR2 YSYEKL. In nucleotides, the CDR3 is TGCGCCAGCAGCCACGAACAGGGGAACACTGAAGCTTTCTTT. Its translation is CASSHEQGNTEAFF.

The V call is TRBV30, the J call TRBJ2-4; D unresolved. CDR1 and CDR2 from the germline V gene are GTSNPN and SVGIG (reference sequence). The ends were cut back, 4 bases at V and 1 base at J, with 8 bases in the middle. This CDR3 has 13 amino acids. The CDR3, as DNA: TGTGCCTGGATCGAGTCGGCCAAAAACATTCAGTACTTC. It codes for CAWIESAKNIQYF. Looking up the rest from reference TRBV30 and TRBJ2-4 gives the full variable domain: SQTIHQWPATLVQPVGSPLSLECTVEGTSNPNLYWYRQAAGRGLQLLFYSVGIGQISSEVPQNLSASRPQDRQFILSSKKLLLSDSGFYLCAWIESAKNIQYFGAGTRLSVL.